The text below deals with one TCR beta chain. Antigen: not known. This entry is derived from a study of cytomegalovirus exposure and HLA in healthy donors. Across the whole study: Samples from HLA-typed donors yielded 65 million to 85 million unique TCRs in an early data release. Findings and limits, study-wide: What was likely a sequencing artifact was a cluster of highly shared sequence variants. Some 150 TCR beta chains were listed as cytomegalovirus-associated. Earlier analysis looked at TCR beta V segments, and most were productive about 87% or about 30% of the time.

The length of the CDR3 is 12 residues. The V end lost 9 bases, the J end lost 0 bases, and 8 bases lay between the germline ends. The PCR had 60 Vbeta and 13 Jbeta primers. Sequenced by immunoSEQ multiplex PCR; TCRdb stores in-frame clones only, minus some. The sample has approximately 150,000 clones; approximately 77% are singletons. This clonotype was sampled from a man aged 25-40 years in good health and CMV-seropositive. This chain links TRBV23-1 with TRBJ1-1; D ambiguous. TRBV23-1 has ORF status, its function being uncertain. Material: PBMCs. In DNA form, the CDR3 reads TGCGCCAGGAGGGTGATGAACACTGAAGCTTTCTTT. It specifies CARRVMNTEAFF.